The 13 T cell receptor beta chains below come from one sample, sequenced in a study of blood T cell repertoires in COVID-19. Sequencing was performed with immunoSEQ multiplex PCR; in TCRdb, only in-frame clones are kept and a portion is missing. This table has under 200,000 clones, 70% to 90% appearing once. The sample taken for sequencing was PBMCs or T cells enriched from blood (not recorded which). The source of these receptors is a woman between 50 and 59 years old who had recovered from COVID-19.

This clone was observed once. V and J are TRBV5-1 and TRBJ1-3; 10 nucleotides line up with TRBD1. CDR1 is SGHRS and CDR2 is YFSETQ in the germline V gene. V shed 3 bases, J shed 4 bases, and the junction held 4 bases outside the gene matches. This CDR3 contains 15 residues. DNA of the CDR3: TGCGCCAGCAGCTCCGGGACAGGGGACGGAAACACCATATATTTT. Its translation: CASSSGTGDGNTIYF.

The CDR3 reads CASSVGQANEQFF. The CDR3, as DNA: TGTGCCAGCAGCGTGGGACAGGCCAATGAGCAGTTCTTC. V is TRBV9 and J is TRBJ2-1; 8 bases match TRBD1. The germline V gene has CDR1 SGDLS and CDR2 YYNGEE. The length of the CDR3 is 13 residues. V was clipped by 2 bases and J by 6 bases; unmatched bases: 1.

The gene calls are TRBV7-2 and TRBJ2-7; TRBD1 matches 9 bases. From germline, CDR1 is SGHTA and CDR2 FQGNSA. V shed 5 bases and J 2 bases; nucleotides not matched to a gene: 7. The CDR3 contains 15 residues. CDR3 sequence (DNA): TGTGCCAGCAGCGAGCCCGGGACAGGGACCTACGAGCAGTACTTC. This gives the protein CASSEPGTGTYEQYF.

This chain uses TRBV5-3 with TRBJ2-7; TRBD1 is a possible D gene (6 bases). TRBV5-3 is identified as an open reading frame with a role that is uncertain. V gave up 5 bases and J gave up 2 bases, with 14 bases separating them. There are 14 residues in the CDR3. Written as DNA, the CDR3 is TGTGCCAGAAGTTTTACCGGGACAACCTACGAGCAGTACTTC. Its protein product is CARSFTGTTYEQYF.

This rearrangement joins TRBV14 to TRBJ2-5, with D perhaps matching TRBD2 (5 bases). The CDR3 spans 16 residues. The ends were cut back, 2 bases at V and 3 bases at J, with 16 bases in the middle. The germline V gene has CDR1 SGHDN and CDR2 FVKESK. The CDR3 loop is CASSQPGVRTKETQYF. The CDR3 DNA sequence: TGTGCCAGCAGCCAACCCGGGGTCCGAACAAAAGAGACCCAGTACTTC.

As to this clone: The same CDR3 is also encoded by other DNA sequences in this sample. The chain has TRBV6-2 or TRBV6-3 and TRBJ1-5; 8 nucleotides agree with TRBD1. Unmatched junction bases numbered 5, after V lost 6 bases and J lost 7 bases. Germline CDR1 is MNHEY and CDR2 is SVGEGT. This CDR3 spans 13 amino acids. The CDR3 DNA reads TGTGCCAGCAGCCCCGACAGGGGCCAGCCCCAGCATTTT. Its translation: CASSPDRGQPQHF.

This chain uses TRBV5-1 with TRBJ1-2; D remains ambiguous. This CDR3 has 14 residues. With 2 bases removed from V and 1 base from J, the gap between germline ends came to 9 bases. Per germline, CDR1 SGHRS and CDR2 YFSETQ. The CDR3 nucleotides read TGCGCCAGCAGCTTACAAACCAGTAACTATGGCTACACCTTC. Its protein product is CASSLQTSNYGYTF.

The gene calls are TRBV7-8 and TRBJ1-3; D may be TRBD1 (5 bases). Per the germline V gene, CDR1 is SGHVS and CDR2 is FQNEAQ. Trimming cost V 0 bases and J 3 bases, with 18 bases left between them. The length of the CDR3 is 18 residues. In DNA, the CDR3 is TGTGCCAGCAGCTTAGCGGCCGGACATCAGCTCGTTGGAAACACCATATATTTT. This codes for CASSLAAGHQLVGNTIYF.

V gene TRBV11-1 combines with J gene TRBJ2-7; a weak D match, TRBD2 (6 bases). Per the germline V gene, CDR1 is SGHAT and CDR2 is FQDESV (reference sequence). The CDR3 has 13 amino acids. The V gene lost 2 bases and the J gene lost 5 bases, with 10 bases spanning the gap. The CDR3 region has the DNA TGTGCCAGCAGCTTACCGGGGGTACACGAGCAGTACTTC. Protein sequence: CASSLPGVHEQYF.

This chain links TRBV4-3 with TRBJ2-1, with TRBD2 identical over 10 bases. Germline V CDR1 and CDR2: LGHNA, YSLEER. CDR3 size: 16 residues. The V and J ends lost 0 bases and 2 bases, in that order; junction bases with no gene match: 1. This chain's CDR3 is CASSQELAGTYNEQFF. The CDR3 coding sequence is TGCGCCAGCAGCCAAGAACTAGCGGGGACCTACAATGAGCAGTTCTTC.

This clone has more than one count but fewer than ten. This chain connects TRBV7-2 to TRBJ2-7; 7 bases match TRBD2. V gave up 2 bases and J gave up 1 base; unmatched junction bases: 2. The germline CDR1 and CDR2 sequences are SGHTA and FQGNSA. The CDR3 is made up of 14 amino acids. The CDR3 DNA sequence: TGTGCCAGCAGCTTACAGCGGGGATCCTACGAGCAGTACTTC. This gives the protein CASSLQRGSYEQYF.

This clone came up a few times. The J gene is TRBJ2-2, the V gene TRBV21-1; TRBD1 is taken as the D call from the table, unchecked against the DNA. TRBV21-1 is classified as a pseudogene. CDR3 length: 16 amino acids. Written as DNA, the CDR3 is TGTGCCAGCAGCAAAAAAAGGGACATAAACACCGGGGAGCTGTTTTTT. It yields the protein CASSKKRDINTGELFF.

The gene calls are TRBV4-2 and TRBJ2-1; 9 bases map to TRBD2. CDR1 is LGHNA, CDR2 YNFKEQ, per germline. This CDR3 spans 16 amino acids. V shed 2 bases, J shed 2 bases, and the junction held 4 bases outside the gene matches. The CDR3: CASSQLLAGAYNEQFF. In nucleotides, the CDR3 is TGTGCCAGCAGCCAATTGTTAGCGGGGGCCTACAATGAGCAGTTCTTC.